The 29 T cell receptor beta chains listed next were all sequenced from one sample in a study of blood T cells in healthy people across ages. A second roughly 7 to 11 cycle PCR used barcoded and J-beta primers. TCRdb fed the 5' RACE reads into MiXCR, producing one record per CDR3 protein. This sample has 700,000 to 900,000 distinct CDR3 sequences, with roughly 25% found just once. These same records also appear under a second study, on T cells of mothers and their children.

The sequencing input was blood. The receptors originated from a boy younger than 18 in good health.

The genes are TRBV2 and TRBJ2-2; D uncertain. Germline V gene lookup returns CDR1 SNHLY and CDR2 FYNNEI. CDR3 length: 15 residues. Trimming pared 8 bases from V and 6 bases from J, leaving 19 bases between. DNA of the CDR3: TGTGCCAGCCTTATACGGAGAAGGGATCCCGGGGAGCTGTTTTTT. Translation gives CASLIRRRDPGELFF.

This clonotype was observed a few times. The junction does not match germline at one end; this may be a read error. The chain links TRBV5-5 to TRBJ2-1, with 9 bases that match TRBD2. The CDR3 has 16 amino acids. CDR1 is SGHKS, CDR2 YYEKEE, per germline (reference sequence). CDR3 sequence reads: CASSPSSGASYSEQFF. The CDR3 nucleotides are TGTGCCAGCAGCCCCTCTAGCGGGGCCTCCTACAGTGAGCAGTTCTTC. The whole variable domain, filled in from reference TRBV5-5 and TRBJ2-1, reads DAGVTQSPTHLIKTRGQQVTLRCSPISGHKSVSWYQQVLGQGPQFIFQYYEKEERGRGNFPDRFSARQFPNYSSELNVNALLLGDSALYLCASSPSSGASYSEQFFGPGTRLTVL.

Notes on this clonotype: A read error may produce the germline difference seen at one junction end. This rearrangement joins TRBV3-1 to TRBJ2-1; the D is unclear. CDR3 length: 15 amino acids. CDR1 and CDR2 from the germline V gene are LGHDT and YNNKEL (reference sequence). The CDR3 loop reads CASRQAPERYNEQFF. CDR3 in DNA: TGTGCCAGCAGGCAAGCCCCTGAGAGGTACAATGAGCAGTTCTTC.

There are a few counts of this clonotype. Here the CDR3 reads CASSPRMGRQDEQYF. The CDR3 region has the DNA TGTGCCAGCAGCCCACGGATGGGGAGGCAAGACGAGCAGTACTTC. The chain combines TRBV3-1 with TRBJ2-7; TRBD2 is a possible D gene (6 bases). The CDR3 is made up of 15 amino acids. V was clipped by 4 bases and J by 5 bases, with 18 bases between them. In germline, CDR1 is LGHDT, CDR2 YNNKEL (reference sequence).

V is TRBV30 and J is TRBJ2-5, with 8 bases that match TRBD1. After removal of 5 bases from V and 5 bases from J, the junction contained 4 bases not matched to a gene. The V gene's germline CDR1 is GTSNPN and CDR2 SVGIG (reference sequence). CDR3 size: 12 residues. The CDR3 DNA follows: TGTGCCTGGGGACAGGGCTACGAGACCCAGTACTTC. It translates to CAWGQGYETQYF.

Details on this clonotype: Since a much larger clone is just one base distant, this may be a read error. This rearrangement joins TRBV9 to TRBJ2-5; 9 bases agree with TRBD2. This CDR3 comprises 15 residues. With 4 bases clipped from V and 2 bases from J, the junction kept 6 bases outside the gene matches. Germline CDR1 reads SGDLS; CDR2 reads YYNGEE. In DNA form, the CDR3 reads TGTGCCAGCAGCACCCTCCTAGCGGGGCAAGAGACCCAGTACTTC. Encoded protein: CASSTLLAGQETQYF. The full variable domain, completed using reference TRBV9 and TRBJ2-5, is DSGVTQTPKHLITATGQRVTLRCSPRSGDLSVYWYQQSLDQGLQFLIQYYNGEERAKGNILERFSAQQFPDLHSELNLSSLELGDSALYFCASSTLLAGQETQYFGPGTRLLVL.

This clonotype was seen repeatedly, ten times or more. The CDR3 nucleotides read TGCGCCAGCAGCTTGGGGACAGGGAGCTCCTACAATGAGCAGTTCTTC. Protein product: CASSLGTGSSYNEQFF. The chain couples TRBV5-1 to TRBJ2-1; 8 bases agree with TRBD1. The CDR3 covers 16 residues. The V gene's germline CDR1 is SGHRS and CDR2 YFSETQ. With V trimmed by 0 bases and J by 0 bases, 2 bases remained unmatched.

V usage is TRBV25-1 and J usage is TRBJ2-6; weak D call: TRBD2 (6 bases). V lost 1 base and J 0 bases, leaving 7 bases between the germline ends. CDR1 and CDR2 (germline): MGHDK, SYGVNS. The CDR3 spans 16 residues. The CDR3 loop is CASSESGLSGANVLTF. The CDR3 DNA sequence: TGTGCCAGCAGTGAATCGGGACTCTCTGGGGCCAACGTCCTGACTTTC. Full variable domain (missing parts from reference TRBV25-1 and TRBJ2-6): EADIYQTPRYLVIGTGKKITLECSQTMGHDKMYWYQQDPGMELHLIHYSYGVNSTEKGDLSSESTVSRIRTEHFPLTLESARPSHTSQYLCASSESGLSGANVLTFGAGSRLTVL.

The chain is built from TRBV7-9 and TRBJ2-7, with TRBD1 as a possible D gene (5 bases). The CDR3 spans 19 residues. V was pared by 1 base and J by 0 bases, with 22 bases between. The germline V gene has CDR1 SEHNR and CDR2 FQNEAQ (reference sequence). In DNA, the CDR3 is TGTGCCAGCAGCTTAGTGAGTTTCAGGACACCGGAGAGCTCCTACGAGCAGTACTTC. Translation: CASSLVSFRTPESSYEQYF.

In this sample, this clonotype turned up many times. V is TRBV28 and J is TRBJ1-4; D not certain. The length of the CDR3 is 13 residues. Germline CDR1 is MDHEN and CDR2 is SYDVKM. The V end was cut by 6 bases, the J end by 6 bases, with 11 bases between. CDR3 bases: TGTGCCAGCAGCTCGTTAGGCGATGAAAAACTGTTTTTT. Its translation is CASSSLGDEKLFF.

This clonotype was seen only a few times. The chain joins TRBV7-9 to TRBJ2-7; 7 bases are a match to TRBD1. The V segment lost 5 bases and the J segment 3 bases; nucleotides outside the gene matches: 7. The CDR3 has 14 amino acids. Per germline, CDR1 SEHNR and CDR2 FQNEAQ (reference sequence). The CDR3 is CASSPHRGGYEQYF. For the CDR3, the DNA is TGTGCCAGCAGCCCCCACAGGGGCGGCTACGAGCAGTACTTC.

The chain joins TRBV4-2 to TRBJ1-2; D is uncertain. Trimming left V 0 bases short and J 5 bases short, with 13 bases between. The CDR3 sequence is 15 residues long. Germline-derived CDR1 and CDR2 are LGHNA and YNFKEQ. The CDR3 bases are TGTGCCAGCAGCCAAGATCAGGCTCGACGGTATGGCTACACCTTC. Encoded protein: CASSQDQARRYGYTF.

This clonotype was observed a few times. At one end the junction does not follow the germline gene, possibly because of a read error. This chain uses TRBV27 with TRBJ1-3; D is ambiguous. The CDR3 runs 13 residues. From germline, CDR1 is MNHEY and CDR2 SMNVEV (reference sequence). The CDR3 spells CASSSRPGNTICF. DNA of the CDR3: TGTGCCAGCAGTTCACGACCGGGAAACACCATATGTTTT.

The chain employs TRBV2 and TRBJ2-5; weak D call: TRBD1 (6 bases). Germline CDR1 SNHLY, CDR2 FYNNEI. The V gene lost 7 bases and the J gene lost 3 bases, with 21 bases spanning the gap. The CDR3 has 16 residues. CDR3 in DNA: TGTGCCAGCATCAAGGGTACGGGACAAACAAAAGAGACCCAGTACTTC. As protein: CASIKGTGQTKETQYF.

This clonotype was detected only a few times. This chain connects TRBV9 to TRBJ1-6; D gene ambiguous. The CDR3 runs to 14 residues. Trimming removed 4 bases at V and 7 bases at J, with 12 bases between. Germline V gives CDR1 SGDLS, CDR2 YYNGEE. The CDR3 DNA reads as TGTGCCAGCAGCCGGACGGTCAGAAATTCACCCCTCCACTTT. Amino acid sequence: CASSRTVRNSPLHF.

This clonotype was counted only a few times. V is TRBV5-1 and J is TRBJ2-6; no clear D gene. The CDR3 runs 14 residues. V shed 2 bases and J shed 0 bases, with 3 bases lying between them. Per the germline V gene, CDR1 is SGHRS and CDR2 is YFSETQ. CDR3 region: CASSFFSGANVLTF. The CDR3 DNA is TGCGCCAGCAGCTTCTTCTCTGGGGCCAACGTCCTGACTTTC.

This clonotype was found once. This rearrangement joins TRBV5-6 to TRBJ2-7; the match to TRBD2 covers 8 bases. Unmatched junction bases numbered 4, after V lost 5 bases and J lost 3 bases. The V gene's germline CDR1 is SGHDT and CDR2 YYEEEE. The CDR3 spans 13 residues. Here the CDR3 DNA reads TGTGCCAGCAGGCGAGCGGGAGACTACGAGCAGTACTTC. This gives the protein CASRRAGDYEQYF.

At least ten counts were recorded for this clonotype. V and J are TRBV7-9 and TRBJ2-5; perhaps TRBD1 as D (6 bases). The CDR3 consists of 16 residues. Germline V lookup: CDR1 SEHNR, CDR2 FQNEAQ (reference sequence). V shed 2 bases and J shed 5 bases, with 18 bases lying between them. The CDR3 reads CASSLTGHNLGETQYF. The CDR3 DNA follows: TGTGCCAGCAGCTTAACGGGACATAATTTGGGGGAGACCCAGTACTTC. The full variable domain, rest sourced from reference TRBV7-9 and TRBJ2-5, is DTGVSQNPRHKITKRGQNVTFRCDPISEHNRLYWYRQTLGQGPEFLTYFQNEAQLEKSRLLSDRFSAERPKGSFSTLEIQRTEQGDSAMYLCASSLTGHNLGETQYFGPGTRLLVL.

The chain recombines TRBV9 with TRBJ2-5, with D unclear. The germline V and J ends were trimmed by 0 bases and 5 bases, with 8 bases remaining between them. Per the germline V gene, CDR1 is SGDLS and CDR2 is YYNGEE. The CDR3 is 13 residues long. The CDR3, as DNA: TGTGCCAGCAGCGTAGACGCAGCGGAGACCCAGTACTTC. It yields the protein CASSVDAAETQYF. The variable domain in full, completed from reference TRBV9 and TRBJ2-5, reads DSGVTQTPKHLITATGQRVTLRCSPRSGDLSVYWYQQSLDQGLQFLIQYYNGEERAKGNILERFSAQQFPDLHSELNLSSLELGDSALYFCASSVDAAETQYFGPGTRLLVL.

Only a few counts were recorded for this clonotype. The DNA of the CDR3 is TGTGCCAGTACAGGGTGGGGATGGAATGAGCAGTTCTTC. Residues: CASTGWGWNEQFF. The J gene is TRBJ2-5, the V gene TRBV25-1; possible D gene TRBD1, 6 bases. The end of the DNA fits TRBJ2-1 better, so the J call may be wrong. Germline values: CDR1 MGHDK, CDR2 SYGVNS. This CDR3 has 13 residues.

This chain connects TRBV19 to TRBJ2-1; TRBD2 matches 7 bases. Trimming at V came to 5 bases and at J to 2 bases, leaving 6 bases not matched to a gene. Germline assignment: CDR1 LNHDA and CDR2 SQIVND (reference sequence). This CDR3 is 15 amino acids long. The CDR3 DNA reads TGTGCCAGTAGTTCCGGGAGCGGGACCTACAATGAGCAGTTCTTC. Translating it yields CASSSGSGTYNEQFF.

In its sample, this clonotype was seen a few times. CDR3 loop: CASSRTGVGANVLTF. The CDR3 nucleotides are TGTGCCAGCAGCCGGACAGGGGTTGGGGCCAACGTCCTGACTTTC. The chain joins TRBV6-1 to TRBJ2-6, with TRBD1 identical over 9 bases. The length of the CDR3 is 15 residues. Germline lookup yields CDR1 MNHNS and CDR2 SASEGT. V was pared by 6 bases and J by 3 bases, with 3 bases of the junction left unmatched.

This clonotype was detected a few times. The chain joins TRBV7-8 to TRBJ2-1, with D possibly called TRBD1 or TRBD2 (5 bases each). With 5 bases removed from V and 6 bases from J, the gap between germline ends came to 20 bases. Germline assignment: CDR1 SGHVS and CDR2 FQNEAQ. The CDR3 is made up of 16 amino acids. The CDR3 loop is CASSLKRDLGGNEQFF. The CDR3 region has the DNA TGTGCCAGCAGCCTAAAAAGGGACCTAGGTGGCAATGAGCAGTTCTTC.

The CDR3 sequence is CSAQKRGASTDTQYF. The CDR3 nucleotides read TGCAGTGCTCAAAAGCGGGGGGCCAGCACAGATACGCAGTATTTT. The V gene is TRBV20-1, the J gene TRBJ2-3, with TRBD2 matching over 9 bases. In germline, CDR1 is DFQATT, CDR2 SNEGSKA (reference sequence). Unmatched junction bases numbered 6, after V lost 5 bases and J lost 0 bases. CDR3 size: 15 residues.

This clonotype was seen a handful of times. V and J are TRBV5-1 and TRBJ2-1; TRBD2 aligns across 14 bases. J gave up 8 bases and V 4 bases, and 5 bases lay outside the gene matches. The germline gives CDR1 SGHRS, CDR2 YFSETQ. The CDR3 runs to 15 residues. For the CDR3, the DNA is TGCGCCAGCAGCCTGACTAGCGGGGGGGCCTATGAGCAGTTCTTC. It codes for CASSLTSGGAYEQFF.

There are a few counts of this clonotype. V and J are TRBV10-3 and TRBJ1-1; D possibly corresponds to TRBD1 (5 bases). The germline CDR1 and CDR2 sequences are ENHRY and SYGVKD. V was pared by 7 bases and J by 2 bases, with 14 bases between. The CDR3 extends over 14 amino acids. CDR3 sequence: CAITLAGFNTEAFF. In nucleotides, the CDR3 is TGTGCCATCACGTTAGCAGGGTTTAACACTGAAGCTTTCTTT.

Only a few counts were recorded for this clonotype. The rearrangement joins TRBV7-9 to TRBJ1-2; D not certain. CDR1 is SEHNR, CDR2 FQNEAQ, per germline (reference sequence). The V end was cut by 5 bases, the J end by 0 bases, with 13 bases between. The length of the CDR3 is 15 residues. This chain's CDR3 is CASSTPPAANYGYTF. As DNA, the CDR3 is TGTGCCAGCAGCACGCCTCCCGCGGCTAACTATGGCTACACCTTC.

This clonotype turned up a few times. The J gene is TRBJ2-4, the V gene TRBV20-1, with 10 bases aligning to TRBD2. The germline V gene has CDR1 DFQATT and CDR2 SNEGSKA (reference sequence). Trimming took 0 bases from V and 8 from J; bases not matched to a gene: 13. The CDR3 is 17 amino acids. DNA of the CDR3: TGCAGTGCTAGAGATTCTCCTAGCGGGGGCTCCTACGACATTCAGTACTTC. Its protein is CSARDSPSGGSYDIQYF.

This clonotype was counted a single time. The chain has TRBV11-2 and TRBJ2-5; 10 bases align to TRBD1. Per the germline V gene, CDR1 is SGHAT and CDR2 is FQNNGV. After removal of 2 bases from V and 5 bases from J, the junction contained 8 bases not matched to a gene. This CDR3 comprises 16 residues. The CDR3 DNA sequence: TGTGCCAGCAGCTTACCGGGACAGGGGAAAGGGGAGACCCAGTACTTC. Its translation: CASSLPGQGKGETQYF.